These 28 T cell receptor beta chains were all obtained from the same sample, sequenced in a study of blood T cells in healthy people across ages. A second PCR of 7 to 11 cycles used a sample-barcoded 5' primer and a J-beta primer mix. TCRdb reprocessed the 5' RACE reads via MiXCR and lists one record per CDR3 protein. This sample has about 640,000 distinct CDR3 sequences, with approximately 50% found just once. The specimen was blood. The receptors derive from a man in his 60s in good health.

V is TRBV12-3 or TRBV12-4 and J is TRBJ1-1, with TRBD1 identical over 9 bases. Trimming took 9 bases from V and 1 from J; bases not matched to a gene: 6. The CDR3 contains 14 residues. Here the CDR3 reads CASKTGGKNTEAFF. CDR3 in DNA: TGTGCCAGTAAGACAGGGGGGAAGAACACTGAAGCTTTCTTT.

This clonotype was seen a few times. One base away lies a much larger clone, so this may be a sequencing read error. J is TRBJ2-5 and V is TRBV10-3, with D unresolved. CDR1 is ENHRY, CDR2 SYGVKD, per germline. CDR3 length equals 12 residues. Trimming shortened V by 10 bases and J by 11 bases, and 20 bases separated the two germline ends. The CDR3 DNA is TGTGCCACGCACCAAGCCGGCAATGAGCAGTACTTC. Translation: CATHQAGNEQYF.

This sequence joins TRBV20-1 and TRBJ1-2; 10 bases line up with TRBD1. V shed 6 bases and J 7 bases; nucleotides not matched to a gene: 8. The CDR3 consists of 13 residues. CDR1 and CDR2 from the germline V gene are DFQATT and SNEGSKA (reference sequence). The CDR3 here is CSAEGWDRGGYTF. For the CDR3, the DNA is TGCAGTGCCGAGGGGTGGGACAGGGGTGGCTACACCTTC.

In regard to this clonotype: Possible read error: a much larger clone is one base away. CDR3 sequence (DNA): TGTGCCAACAGCCAAGATCAGGGTACGGAGACCCAGTACTTC. Encoded protein: CANSQDQGTETQYF. The rearrangement uses TRBV3-1 and TRBJ2-7; D may be TRBD1 (5 bases). The last part of the DNA fits TRBJ2-5 better; the J call may be wrong. The CDR3 is made up of 14 amino acids. The germline V gene has CDR1 LGHDT and CDR2 YNNKEL (reference sequence).

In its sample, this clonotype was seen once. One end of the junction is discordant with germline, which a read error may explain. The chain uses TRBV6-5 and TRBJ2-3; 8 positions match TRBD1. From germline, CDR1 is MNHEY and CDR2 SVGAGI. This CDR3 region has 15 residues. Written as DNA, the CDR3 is TGTGCCAGCAGTTCGAGGACAGGGCAAACAGAGACGCAGTATTTT. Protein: CASSSRTGQTETQYF.

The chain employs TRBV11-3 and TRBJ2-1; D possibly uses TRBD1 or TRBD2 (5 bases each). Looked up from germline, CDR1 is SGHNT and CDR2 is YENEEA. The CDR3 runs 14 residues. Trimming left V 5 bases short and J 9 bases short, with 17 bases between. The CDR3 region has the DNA TGTGCCAGCAGCCCCGGGACCCCCTCGGGTGAGCAGTTCTTC. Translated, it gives CASSPGTPSGEQFF.

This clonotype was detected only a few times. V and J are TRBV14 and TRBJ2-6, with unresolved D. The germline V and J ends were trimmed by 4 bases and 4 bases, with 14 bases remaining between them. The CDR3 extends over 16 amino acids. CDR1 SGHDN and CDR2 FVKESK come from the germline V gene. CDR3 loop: CASSRSVLKGANVLTF. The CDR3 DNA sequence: TGTGCCAGCAGCCGCTCCGTCCTGAAGGGGGCCAACGTCCTGACTTTC.

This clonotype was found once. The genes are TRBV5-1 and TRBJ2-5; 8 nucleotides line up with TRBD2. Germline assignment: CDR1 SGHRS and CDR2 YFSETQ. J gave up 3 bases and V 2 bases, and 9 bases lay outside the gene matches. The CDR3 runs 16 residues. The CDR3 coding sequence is TGCGCCAGCAGCTTCAATTCAGCGGGGGCCGAAGAGACCCAGTACTTC. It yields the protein CASSFNSAGAEETQYF. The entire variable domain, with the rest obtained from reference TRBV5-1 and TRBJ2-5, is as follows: KAGVTQTPRYLIKTRGQQVTLSCSPISGHRSVSWYQQTPGQGLQFLFEYFSETQRNKGNFPGRFSGRQFSNSRSEMNVSTLELGDSALYLCASSFNSAGAEETQYFGPGTRLLVL.

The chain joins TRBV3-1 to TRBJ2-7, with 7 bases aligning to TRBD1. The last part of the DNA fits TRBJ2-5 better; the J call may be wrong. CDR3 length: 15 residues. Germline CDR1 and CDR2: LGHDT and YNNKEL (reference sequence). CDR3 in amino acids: CASSQARQGVGTQYF. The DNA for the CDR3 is TGTGCCAGCAGCCAAGCACGACAGGGAGTAGGGACCCAGTACTTC.

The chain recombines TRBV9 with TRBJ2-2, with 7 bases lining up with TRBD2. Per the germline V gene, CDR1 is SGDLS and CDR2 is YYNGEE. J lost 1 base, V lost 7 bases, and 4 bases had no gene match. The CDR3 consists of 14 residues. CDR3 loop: CASERGVNTGELFF. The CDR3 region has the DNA TGTGCCAGCGAACGGGGGGTGAACACCGGGGAGCTGTTTTTT.

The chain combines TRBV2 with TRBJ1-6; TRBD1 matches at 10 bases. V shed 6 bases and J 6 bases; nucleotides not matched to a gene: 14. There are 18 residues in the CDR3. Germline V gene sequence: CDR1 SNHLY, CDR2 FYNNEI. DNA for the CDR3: TGTGCCAGCAGCCCCCCGGGGACAGGGGTGGGAAGTAATTCACCCCTCCACTTT. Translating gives CASSPPGTGVGSNSPLHF.

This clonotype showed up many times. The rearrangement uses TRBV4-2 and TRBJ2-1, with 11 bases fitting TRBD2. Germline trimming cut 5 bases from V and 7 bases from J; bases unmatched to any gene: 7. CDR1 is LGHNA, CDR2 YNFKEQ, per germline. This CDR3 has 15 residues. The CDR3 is CASSILAGGVNEQFF. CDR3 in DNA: TGTGCCAGCAGCATTCTAGCGGGAGGAGTTAATGAGCAGTTCTTC.

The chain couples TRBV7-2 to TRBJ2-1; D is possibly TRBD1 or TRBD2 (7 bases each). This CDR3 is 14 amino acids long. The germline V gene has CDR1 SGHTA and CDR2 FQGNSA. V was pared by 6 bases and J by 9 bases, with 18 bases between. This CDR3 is CASSRPTGRVEQFF. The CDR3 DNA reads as TGTGCCAGCAGTCGCCCGACAGGGAGGGTTGAGCAGTTCTTC.

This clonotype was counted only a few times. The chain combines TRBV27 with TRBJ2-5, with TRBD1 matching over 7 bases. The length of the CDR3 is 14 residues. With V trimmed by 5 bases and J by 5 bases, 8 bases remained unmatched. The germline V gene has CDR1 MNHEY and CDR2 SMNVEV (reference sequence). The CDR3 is CASSPGTVRETQYF. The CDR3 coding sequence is TGTGCCAGCAGTCCAGGGACAGTTCGGGAGACCCAGTACTTC.

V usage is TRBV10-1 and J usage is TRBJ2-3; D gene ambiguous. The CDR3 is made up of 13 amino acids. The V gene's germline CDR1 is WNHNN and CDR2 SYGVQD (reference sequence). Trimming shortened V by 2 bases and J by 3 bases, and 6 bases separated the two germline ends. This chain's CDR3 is CASSEGRTDTQYF. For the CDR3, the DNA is TGCGCCAGCAGTGAGGGTCGGACAGATACGCAGTATTTT.

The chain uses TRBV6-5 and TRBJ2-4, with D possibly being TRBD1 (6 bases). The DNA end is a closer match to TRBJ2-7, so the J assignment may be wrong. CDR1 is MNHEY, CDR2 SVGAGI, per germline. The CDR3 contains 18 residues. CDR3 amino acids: CASSYSNPQTGPSYEQYF. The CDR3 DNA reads TGTGCCAGCAGTTACTCGAATCCCCAGACAGGACCCTCCTACGAGCAGTACTTC.

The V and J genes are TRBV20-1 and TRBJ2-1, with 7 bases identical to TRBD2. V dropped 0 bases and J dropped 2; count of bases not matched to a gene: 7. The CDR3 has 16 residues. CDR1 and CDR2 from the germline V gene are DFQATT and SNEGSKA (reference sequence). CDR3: CSARDRLAGPYNEQFF. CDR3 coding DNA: TGCAGTGCTAGAGATAGACTAGCTGGGCCCTACAATGAGCAGTTCTTC.

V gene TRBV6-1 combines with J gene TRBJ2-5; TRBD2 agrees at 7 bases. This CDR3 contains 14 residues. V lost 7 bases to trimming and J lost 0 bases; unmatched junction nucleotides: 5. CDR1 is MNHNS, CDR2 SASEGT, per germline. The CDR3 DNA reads TGTGCCAGCACCCTAGCGGAGAACCAAGAGACCCAGTACTTC. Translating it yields CASTLAENQETQYF.

CDR3 region: CASSNYRDQETQYF. The CDR3 coding sequence is TGTGCCAGCAGCAACTACAGGGACCAAGAGACCCAGTACTTC. The rearrangement links TRBV7-9 to TRBJ2-4; a possible D gene is TRBD1 (6 bases). The DNA end favors TRBJ2-5, so the J call may be wrong. CDR3 size: 14 residues. Germline CDR1 and CDR2: SEHNR and FQNEAQ (reference sequence).

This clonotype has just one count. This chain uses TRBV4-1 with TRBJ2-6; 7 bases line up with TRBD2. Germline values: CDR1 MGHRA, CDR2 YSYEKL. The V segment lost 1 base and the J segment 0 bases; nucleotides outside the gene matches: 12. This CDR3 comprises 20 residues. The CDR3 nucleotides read TGCGCCAGCAGCCAAGCCCGGGGGGATAACCGTCGCTCTGGGGCCAACGTCCTGACTTTC. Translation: CASSQARGDNRRSGANVLTF.

The CDR3 bases are TGTGCCATCAGAGCTGGAGGGGACTACGAGCAGTACTTC. Its translation: CAIRAGGDYEQYF. The V call is TRBV10-3, the J call TRBJ2-5, with D perhaps matching TRBD2 (6 bases). Gene TRBJ2-7 matches the end of the DNA better, so the J call may be wrong. Per the germline V gene, CDR1 is ENHRY and CDR2 is SYGVKD. CDR3 length: 13 residues.

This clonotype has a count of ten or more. The CDR3 sequence: CATSDRTGKETQYF. In DNA form, the CDR3 reads TGTGCCACCAGTGACCGGACAGGGAAAGAGACCCAGTACTTC. This rearrangement joins TRBV24-1 to TRBJ2-5, with 8 bases identical to TRBD1. CDR3 length equals 14 residues. V trimming: 4 bases; J trimming: 3 bases; junction bases outside the gene matches: 3. CDR1 and CDR2 from the germline V gene are KGHDR and SFDVKD.

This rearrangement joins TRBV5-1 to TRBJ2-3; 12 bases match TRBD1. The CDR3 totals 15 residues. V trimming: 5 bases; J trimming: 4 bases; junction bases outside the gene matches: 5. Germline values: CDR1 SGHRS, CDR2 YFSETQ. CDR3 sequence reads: CASSGTGGNADTQYF. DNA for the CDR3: TGCGCCAGCAGTGGGACAGGGGGCAATGCAGATACGCAGTATTTT.

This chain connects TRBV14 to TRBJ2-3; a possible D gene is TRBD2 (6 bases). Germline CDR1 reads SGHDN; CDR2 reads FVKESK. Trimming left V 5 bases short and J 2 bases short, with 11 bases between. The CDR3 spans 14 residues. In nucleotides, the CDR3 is TGTGCCAGCAGCTACGGGGGTCCCACAGATACGCAGTATTTT. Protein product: CASSYGGPTDTQYF.

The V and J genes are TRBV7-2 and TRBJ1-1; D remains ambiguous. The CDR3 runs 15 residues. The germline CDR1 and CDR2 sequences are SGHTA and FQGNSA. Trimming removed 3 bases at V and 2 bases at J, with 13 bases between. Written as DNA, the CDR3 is TGTGCCAGCAGCTTCGCCGGACGACTTAACACTGAAGCTTTCTTT. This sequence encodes CASSFAGRLNTEAFF. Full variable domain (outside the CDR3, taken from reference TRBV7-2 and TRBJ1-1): GAGVSQSPSNKVTEKGKDVELRCDPISGHTALYWYRQSLGQGLEFLIYFQGNSAPDKSGLPSDRFSAERTGGSVSTLTIQRTQQEDSAVYLCASSFAGRLNTEAFFGQGTRLTVV.

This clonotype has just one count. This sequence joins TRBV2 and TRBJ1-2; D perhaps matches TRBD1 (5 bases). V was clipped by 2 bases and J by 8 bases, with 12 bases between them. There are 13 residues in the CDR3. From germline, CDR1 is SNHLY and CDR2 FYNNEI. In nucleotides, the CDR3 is TGTGCCAGCAGTGAAAGGCAGGGAGTGGGCTACACCTTC. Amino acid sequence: CASSERQGVGYTF.

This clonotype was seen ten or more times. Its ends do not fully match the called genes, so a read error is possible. The CDR3 DNA reads TGTGCCAGCAGCCCCGACAGCTATGGCTACACCTTC. Translating it yields CASSPDSYGYTF. The V call is TRBV5-1, the J call TRBJ1-2; the D gene is possibly TRBD1 (5 bases). Germline CDR1 and CDR2: SGHRS and YFSETQ. This CDR3 region has 12 residues.

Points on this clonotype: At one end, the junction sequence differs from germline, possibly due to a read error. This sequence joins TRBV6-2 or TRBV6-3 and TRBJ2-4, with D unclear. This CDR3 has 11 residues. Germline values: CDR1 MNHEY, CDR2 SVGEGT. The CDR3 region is CAGSYVGIQYF. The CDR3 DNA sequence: TGTGCCGGCAGTTACGTTGGCATTCAGTACTTC.